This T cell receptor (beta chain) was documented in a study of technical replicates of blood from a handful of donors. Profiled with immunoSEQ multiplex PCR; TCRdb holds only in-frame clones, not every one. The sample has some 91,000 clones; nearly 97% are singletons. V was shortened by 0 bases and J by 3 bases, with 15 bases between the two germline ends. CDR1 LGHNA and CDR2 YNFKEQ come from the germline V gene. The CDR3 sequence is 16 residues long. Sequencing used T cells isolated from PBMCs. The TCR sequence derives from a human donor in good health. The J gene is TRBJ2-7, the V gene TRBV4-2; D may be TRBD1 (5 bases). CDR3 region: CASSQESGLHHYEQYF. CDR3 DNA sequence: TGTGCCAGCAGCCAAGAGTCAGGGCTGCACCACTACGAGCAGTACTTC.